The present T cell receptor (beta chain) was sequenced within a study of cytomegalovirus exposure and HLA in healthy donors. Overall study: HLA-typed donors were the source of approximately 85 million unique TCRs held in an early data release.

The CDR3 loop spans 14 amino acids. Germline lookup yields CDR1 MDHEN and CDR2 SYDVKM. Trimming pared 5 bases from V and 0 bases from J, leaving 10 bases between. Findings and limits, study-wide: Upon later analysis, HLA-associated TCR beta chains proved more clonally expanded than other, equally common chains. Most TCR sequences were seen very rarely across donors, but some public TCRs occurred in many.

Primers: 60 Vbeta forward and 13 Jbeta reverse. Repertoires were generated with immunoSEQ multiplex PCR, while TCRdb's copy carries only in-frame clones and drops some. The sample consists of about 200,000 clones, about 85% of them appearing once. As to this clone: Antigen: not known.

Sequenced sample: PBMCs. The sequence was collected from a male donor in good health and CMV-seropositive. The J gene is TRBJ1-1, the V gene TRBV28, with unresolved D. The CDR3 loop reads CASSPYLLNTEAFF. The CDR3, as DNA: TGTGCCAGCAGTCCGTATCTCCTGAACACTGAAGCTTTCTTT.